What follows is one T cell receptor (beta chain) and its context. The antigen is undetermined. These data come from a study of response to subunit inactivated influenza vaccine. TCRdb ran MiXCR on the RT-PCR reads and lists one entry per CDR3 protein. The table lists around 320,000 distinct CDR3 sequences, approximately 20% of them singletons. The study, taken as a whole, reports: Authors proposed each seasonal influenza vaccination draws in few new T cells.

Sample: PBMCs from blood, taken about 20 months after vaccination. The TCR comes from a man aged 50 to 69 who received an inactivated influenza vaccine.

The CDR3 coding sequence is TGTGCCAGCAGTCTCTACGGACTGGTCTTCACCTTC. Encoded protein: CASSLYGLVFTF. The chain links TRBV6-2 or TRBV6-3 to TRBJ1-2; D ambiguous. V was trimmed by 5 bases and J by 13 bases, leaving 17 bases between them. The CDR3 totals 12 residues. Looked up from germline, CDR1 is MNHEY and CDR2 is SVGEGT.